These 26 T cell receptor beta chains originate from one sample sequenced in a study of Tregs in tolerant kidney transplant recipients. TCRdb's table, derived via immunoSEQ multiplex PCR, lists solely in-frame clones and lacks some. The sample has about 23,000 clones. Related graft donors supplied nonmyeloablative bone marrow transplants, and mixed chimerism was transient. Material: CD4+ T cells from blood (PBMCs), obtained 6 months after the transplant. These receptors originate from a human patient who received a combined kidney and bone marrow transplant. Some T cells may have originated in the graft donor.

In regard to this clone: The read terminates 3 residues before the CDR3 end, so the remaining end is supplied by the germline J gene. The chain joins TRBV7-2 to TRBJ2-1; weak D call: TRBD1 (6 bases). The V end lost 5 bases, the J end lost 9 bases, and 17 bases lay between the germline ends. Germline CDR1 SGHTA, CDR2 FQGNSA. This CDR3 has 14 residues. This CDR3 reads CASSLNTGRGEQFF. The CDR3 DNA, read in part, is TGTGCCAGCAGCCTAAACACAGGGAGAGGTGAG.

In regard to this clone: The read stops 3 residues short of the end of the CDR3; the missing end is completed from the germline J gene. V usage is TRBV7-9 and J usage is TRBJ2-1; 11 nucleotides match TRBD2. The CDR3 totals 15 residues. V dropped 4 bases and J dropped 7; count of bases not matched to a gene: 6. Per germline, CDR1 SEHNR and CDR2 FQNEAQ (reference sequence). The CDR3 bases that were read are TGTGCCAGCAGCTCCAGACTAGCGGGGACGAATGAG. Translation gives CASSSRLAGTNE. The whole CDR3 protein is CASSSRLAGTNEQFF.

A remark on this clone: The read ends 3 residues before the CDR3 terminus; that terminus is restored from the germline J gene. The chain recombines TRBV19 with TRBJ2-7; 7 nucleotides align to TRBD2. V trimming: 3 bases; J trimming: 5 bases; junction bases outside the gene matches: 7. The CDR3 has 14 amino acids. The germline V gene encodes CDR1 LNHDA and CDR2 SQIVND (reference sequence). The CDR3 bases that were read are TGTGCCAGTAGTATGGGCGCGGGAGTTAACGAG. The encoded protein is CASSMGAGVNE. The complete CDR3 protein is CASSMGAGVNEQYF.

A word on this clone: The read stops 3 residues short of the end of the CDR3; the missing end is completed from the germline J gene. The V call is TRBV6-2 or TRBV6-3, the J call TRBJ2-1, with 13 nucleotides matching TRBD2. The CDR3 consists of 15 residues. Germline trimming cut 5 bases from V and 9 bases from J; bases unmatched to any gene: 7. The V gene's germline CDR1 is MNHEY and CDR2 SVGEGT. CDR3 bases read: TGTGCCAGCAGTACAGGACTAGCGGGAGTGGCTGAG. The encoded protein is CASSTGLAGVAE. The complete CDR3 reads CASSTGLAGVAEQFF.

As regards this clone: The read gets to within 3 residues of the CDR3 end, and the germline J gene fills in the rest. The rearrangement joins TRBV5-1 to TRBJ1-3; 7 nucleotides agree with TRBD1. The CDR3 contains 15 residues. Germline CDR1 and CDR2: SGHRS and YFSETQ. Unmatched junction bases numbered 4, after V lost 2 bases and J lost 2 bases. CDR3 DNA (partial): TGCGCCAGCAGCTTCACAGGGGTTGCTGGAAACACC. As protein: CASSFTGVAGNT. The whole CDR3 reads CASSFTGVAGNTIYF.

Worth noting for this clone: The read ends 3 residues early relative to the CDR3; the germline J gene fills the gap. The chain carries TRBV20-1 and TRBJ1-1, with 8 bases aligning to TRBD1. This CDR3 has 15 residues. Germline-derived CDR1 and CDR2 are DFQATT and SNEGSKA (reference sequence). Trimming cost V 4 bases and J 0 bases; bases outside gene matches: 7. The CDR3 protein is CSAKGQGRVNTEAFF. The CDR3 DNA, read in part, is TGCAGTGCTAAAGGACAGGGAAGAGTGAACACTGAA.

A note on this clone: The CDR3 end is not reached by the read, which stops 3 residues before it; the germline J gene fills it in. This sequence joins TRBV5-1 and TRBJ1-2; the match to TRBD1 covers 10 bases. Germline V lookup: CDR1 SGHRS, CDR2 YFSETQ. V was clipped by 1 base and J by 3 bases; unmatched bases: 9. The CDR3 has 17 amino acids. CDR3 DNA, as far as it was read: TGCGCCAGCAGCTTGAGACAGGGGGCGCGTGTAGACTATGGC. Its protein product is CASSLRQGARVDYG. The CDR3 reads in full as CASSLRQGARVDYGYTF.

To note about this clone: The CDR3 end lies 3 residues beyond the end of the read and is filled in from the germline J gene. V gene TRBV18 combines with J gene TRBJ2-7, with D unclear. CDR1 and CDR2 from the germline V gene are KGHSH and LQKENI. V was cut by 4 bases and J by 4 bases, with 11 bases left in between. CDR3 size: 13 residues. CDR3 DNA, as far as it was read: TGTGCCAGCTCACGAACAGATCATTACGAG. Translation gives CASSRTDHYE. The full CDR3 protein is CASSRTDHYEQYF.

Turning to this clone: The read terminates 3 residues ahead of where the CDR3 ends, so the germline J gene completes it. The chain couples TRBV2 to TRBJ1-2; D is possibly TRBD1 (6 bases). The germline V gene has CDR1 SNHLY and CDR2 FYNNEI. The CDR3 has 14 amino acids. V was cut by 9 bases and J by 6 bases, with 20 bases left in between. The CDR3 loop reads CARAGTGYGNGYTF. The DNA read from the CDR3 is TGTGCCAGAGCTGGAACAGGGTATGGCAATGGC.

With regard to this clone: Read sequence stops 3 residues before the CDR3 end, and the germline J gene provides the missing end. The gene calls are TRBV19 and TRBJ1-1, with D perhaps matching TRBD1 (6 bases). The CDR3 totals 11 residues. Per germline, CDR1 LNHDA and CDR2 SQIVND (reference sequence). CDR3 amino acids: CASSQQGKAFF. The part of the CDR3 DNA that was read is TGTGCCAGTAGTCAACAGGGCAAG.

About this clone itself: The read falls 3 residues short of the CDR3 end, and the missing part is taken from the germline J gene. The V and J genes are TRBV20-1 and TRBJ1-2; D is undetermined. This CDR3 region has 15 residues. The V gene lost 1 base and the J gene lost 5 bases, with 17 bases spanning the gap. Germline assignment: CDR1 DFQATT and CDR2 SNEGSKA (reference sequence). CDR3 protein: CSARVPIQREYGYTF. The sequenced CDR3 bases are TGCAGTGCTAGAGTCCCCATCCAGAGAGAGTATGGC.

Comment on this clone: The CDR3 extends 3 residues past the end of the read, so its final part is completed from the germline J gene. The J gene is TRBJ2-2, the V gene TRBV5-4; TRBD2 matches at 12 bases. The CDR3 spans 16 residues. V trimming: 3 bases; J trimming: 8 bases; junction bases outside the gene matches: 8. The germline CDR1 and CDR2 sequences are SGHNT and YYREEE (reference sequence). This CDR3 is CASSSPSGRARGELFF. The DNA read from the CDR3 is TGTGCCAGCAGCTCCCCTAGCGGGAGGGCGAGGGGGGAG.

Concerning this clone itself: The CDR3 end is not reached by the read, which stops 3 residues before it; the germline J gene fills it in. V is TRBV5-1 and J is TRBJ1-4; D may be TRBD1 (6 bases). Deletions cut 3 bases from V and 3 bases from J, with 15 bases between. This CDR3 comprises 16 residues. Germline lookup yields CDR1 SGHRS and CDR2 YFSETQ. CDR3: CASSSGQSGANEKLFF. Partial CDR3 DNA: TGCGCCAGCAGCTCCGGACAGTCGGGAGCTAATGAAAAA.

As concerns this clone: The CDR3 extends 3 residues past the end of the read, so its final part is completed from the germline J gene. The rearrangement uses TRBV11-3 and TRBJ1-2, with a weak D call TRBD1 (5 bases). The germline V and J ends were trimmed by 1 base and 4 bases, with 7 bases remaining between them. The germline CDR1 and CDR2 sequences are SGHNT and YENEEA. This CDR3 spans 13 amino acids. Partial CDR3 DNA: TGTGCCAGCAGCTTAGGACAGATCTATGGC. It translates to CASSLGQIYG. The CDR3 in full is CASSLGQIYGYTF.

Comment on this clone: The read halts 3 residues ahead of the CDR3 end, with the missing end drawn from the germline J gene. This chain uses TRBV19 with TRBJ2-4; 9 nucleotides agree with TRBD1. The germline V gene encodes CDR1 LNHDA and CDR2 SQIVND (reference sequence). The CDR3 has 15 residues. The junction had 7 bases not matched to a gene; V was cut back by 1 base and J by 9 bases. Partial CDR3 DNA: TGTGCCAGTAGTATAGGTGGGACAGGGCCAAGCATT. Translated: CASSIGGTGPSI. The full CDR3 is CASSIGGTGPSIQYF.

As for this clone: The read is 3 residues too short to cover the CDR3 end, so that end is filled in from the germline J gene. This rearrangement joins TRBV20-1 to TRBJ1-1; D call uncertain. Per germline, CDR1 DFQATT and CDR2 SNEGSKA (reference sequence). Trimming took off 7 bases at V and 0 bases at J, with 15 bases between the two ends. This CDR3 contains 14 residues. CDR3 sequence reads: CSVEPGSLNTEAFF. The CDR3 DNA, read in part, is TGCAGTGTGGAACCCGGGTCTTTGAACACTGAA.

Points on this clone: The read falls 3 residues short of the CDR3 end, and the missing part is taken from the germline J gene. The chain couples TRBV18 to TRBJ1-1; TRBD1 aligns across 10 bases. Germline CDR1 and CDR2: KGHSH and LQKENI. V lost 0 bases to trimming and J lost 5 bases; unmatched junction nucleotides: 6. CDR3 length: 16 residues. Partial CDR3 DNA: TGTGCCAGCTCACCACCTGGACAGGGGGTCAAAACTGAA. This codes for CASSPPGQGVKTE. The full CDR3 sequence reads CASSPPGQGVKTEAFF.

Note on this clone: With the read ending 3 residues before the CDR3 end, the germline J gene is used to fill in that end. The J gene is TRBJ2-2, the V gene TRBV6-2 or TRBV6-3, with D uncertain. The germline V gene has CDR1 MNHEY and CDR2 SVGEGT. Trimming took 5 bases from V and 6 from J, leaving 4 bases between them. The CDR3 has 11 residues. The chain's CDR3 is CASSQAGELFF. The covered CDR3 bases are TGTGCCAGCAGTCAGGCCGGGGAG.

Concerning this clone itself: The missing CDR3 end, 3 residues past where the read stops, is filled in from the germline J gene. This chain connects TRBV5-1 to TRBJ1-3; D is possibly TRBD1 (6 bases). Between the trimmed V and J ends, which lost 2 bases and 2 bases, there was a span of 8 bases. Germline V CDR1 and CDR2: SGHRS, YFSETQ. This CDR3 is 14 amino acids long. The DNA read from the CDR3 is TGCGCCAGCAGCTTCGGACAGACTGGAAACACC. Protein: CASSFGQTGNT. The whole CDR3 protein reads CASSFGQTGNTIYF.

Of note for this clone: The missing CDR3 end, 3 residues past where the read stops, is filled in from the germline J gene. The chain is built from TRBV18 and TRBJ2-7; TRBD1 might be the D (6 bases). V was clipped by 3 bases and J by 1 base, with 16 bases between them. This CDR3 has 16 amino acids. Germline V CDR1 and CDR2: KGHSH, LQKENI. CDR3 amino acids: CASSPAGALLSYEQYF. CDR3 bases read: TGTGCCAGCTCACCCGCAGGGGCTTTGTTATCCTACGAG.

This clone is medium-sized by frequency. The read terminates 3 residues before the CDR3 end, so the remaining end is supplied by the germline J gene. The identical CDR3 is also encoded by other nucleotide sequences in the sample. V gene TRBV5-1 combines with J gene TRBJ1-2, with 7 bases that match TRBD1. V lost 0 bases, J lost 4 bases, and 3 bases stayed unmatched. The germline CDR1 and CDR2 sequences are SGHRS and YFSETQ. There are 14 residues in the CDR3. The DNA read from the CDR3 is TGCGCCAGCAGCTTGGGGCAGGGGGGCTATGGC. Protein product: CASSLGQGGYG. The full CDR3 protein reads CASSLGQGGYGYTF.

In the case of this clone: The sequence runs out 3 residues before the end of the CDR3; the remainder is reconstructed from the germline J gene. The rearrangement links TRBV19 to TRBJ1-1; D is undetermined. Trimming removed 3 bases at V and 1 base at J, with 12 bases between. Germline V CDR1 and CDR2: LNHDA, SQIVND (reference sequence). CDR3 length: 15 residues. CDR3 residues: CASSIVSSSNTEAFF. CDR3 DNA (partial): TGTGCCAGTAGTATTGTGTCTTCTTCGAACACTGAA.

Regarding this clone: Read coverage stops 3 residues before the CDR3 terminus; the germline J gene supplies the remainder. The chain recombines TRBV7-2 with TRBJ2-5; no clear D gene. Looked up from germline, CDR1 is SGHTA and CDR2 is FQGNSA. V was shortened by 1 base and J by 3 bases, with 9 bases between the two germline ends. CDR3 length: 14 amino acids. CDR3 DNA (partial): TGTGCCAGCAGCTTAGGTTTGGCCGAAGAGACC. Its protein product is CASSLGLAEET. The CDR3, in full, reads CASSLGLAEETQYF.

Notes on this clone: Read sequence stops 3 residues before the CDR3 end, and the germline J gene provides the missing end. V and J are TRBV2 and TRBJ1-5, with TRBD1 identical over 8 bases. This CDR3 has 15 residues. V lost 6 bases to trimming and J lost 1 base; unmatched junction nucleotides: 5. Germline V CDR1 and CDR2: SNHLY, FYNNEI. This CDR3 is CASRAQGGSNQPQHF. CDR3 DNA (partial): TGTGCCAGCAGAGCACAGGGGGGGAGCAATCAGCCC.

Turning to this clone: The read halts 3 residues ahead of the CDR3 end, with the missing end drawn from the germline J gene. The genes are TRBV19 and TRBJ1-1, with TRBD1 matching over 7 bases. The CDR3 is made up of 14 amino acids. CDR1 and CDR2 from the germline V gene are LNHDA and SQIVND (reference sequence). After removal of 3 bases from V and 5 bases from J, the junction contained 6 bases not matched to a gene. CDR3 bases read: TGTGCCAGTAGTATCCAGTCAGGGGGTACTGAA. This encodes CASSIQSGGTE. The whole CDR3 sequence is CASSIQSGGTEAFF.

The CDR3 DNA, read in part, is TGTGCCAGCAGCCCCTGGGGGACAGGAAACACCGGGGAG. Translated: CASSPWGTGNTGE. The whole CDR3 sequence reads CASSPWGTGNTGELFF. This chain links TRBV6-2 or TRBV6-3 with TRBJ2-2, with 8 nucleotides matching TRBD1. The read gets to within 3 residues of the CDR3 end, and the germline J gene fills in the rest. Trimming cost V 6 bases and J 2 bases; bases outside gene matches: 8. Germline CDR1 is MNHEY and CDR2 is SVGEGT. The CDR3 consists of 16 residues.